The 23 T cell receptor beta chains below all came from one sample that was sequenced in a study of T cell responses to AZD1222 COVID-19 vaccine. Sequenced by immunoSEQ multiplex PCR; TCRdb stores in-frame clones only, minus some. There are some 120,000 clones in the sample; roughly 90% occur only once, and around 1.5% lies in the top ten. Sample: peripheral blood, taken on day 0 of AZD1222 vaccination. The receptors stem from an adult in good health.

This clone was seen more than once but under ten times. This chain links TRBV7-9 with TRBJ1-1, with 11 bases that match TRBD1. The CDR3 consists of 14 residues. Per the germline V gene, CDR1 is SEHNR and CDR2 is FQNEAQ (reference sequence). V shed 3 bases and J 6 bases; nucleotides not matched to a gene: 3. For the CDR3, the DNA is TGTGCCAGCAGCTTCGGACAGGGGGCCGCTGAAGCTTTCTTT. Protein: CASSFGQGAAEAFF.

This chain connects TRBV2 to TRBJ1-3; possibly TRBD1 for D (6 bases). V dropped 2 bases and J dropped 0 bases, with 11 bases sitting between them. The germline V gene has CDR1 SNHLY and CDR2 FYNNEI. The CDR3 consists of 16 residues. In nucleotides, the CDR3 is TGTGCCAGCAGTGAATGGCGGGACATCTCTGGAAACACCATATATTTT. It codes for CASSEWRDISGNTIYF.

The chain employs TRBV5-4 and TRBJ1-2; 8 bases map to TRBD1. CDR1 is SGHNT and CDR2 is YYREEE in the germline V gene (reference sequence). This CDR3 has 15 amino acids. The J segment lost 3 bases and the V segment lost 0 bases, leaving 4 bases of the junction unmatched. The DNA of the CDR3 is TGTGCCAGCAGCTTGGCTGGGACAGGCCACTATGGCTACACCTTC. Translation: CASSLAGTGHYGYTF.

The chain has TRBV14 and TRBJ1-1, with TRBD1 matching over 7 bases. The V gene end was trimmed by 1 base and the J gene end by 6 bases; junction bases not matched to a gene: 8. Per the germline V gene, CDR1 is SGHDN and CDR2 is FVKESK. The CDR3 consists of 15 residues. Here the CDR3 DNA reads TGTGCCAGCAGCCAAGGGACAGGTGATATGTCTGAAGCTTTCTTT. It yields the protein CASSQGTGDMSEAFF.

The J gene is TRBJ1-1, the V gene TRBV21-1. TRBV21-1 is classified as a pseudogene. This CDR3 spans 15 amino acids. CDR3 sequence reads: CASSKKRDGHTEAFF. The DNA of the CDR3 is TGTGCCAGCAGCAAAAAACGGGACGGTCACACTGAAGCTTTCTTT.

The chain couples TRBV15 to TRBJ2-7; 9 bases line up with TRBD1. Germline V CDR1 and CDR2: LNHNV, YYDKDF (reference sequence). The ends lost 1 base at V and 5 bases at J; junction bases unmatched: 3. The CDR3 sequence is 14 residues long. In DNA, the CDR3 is TGTGCCACCAGCAGAGGAGACAGGGGGGACGAGCAGTACTTC. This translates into CATSRGDRGDEQYF.

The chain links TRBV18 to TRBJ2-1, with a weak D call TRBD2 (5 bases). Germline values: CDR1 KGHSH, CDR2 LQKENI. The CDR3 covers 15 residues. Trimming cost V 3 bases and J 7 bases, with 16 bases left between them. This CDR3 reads CASSPETGSQNEQFF. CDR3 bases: TGTGCCAGCTCACCGGAGACGGGGAGTCAGAATGAGCAGTTCTTC.

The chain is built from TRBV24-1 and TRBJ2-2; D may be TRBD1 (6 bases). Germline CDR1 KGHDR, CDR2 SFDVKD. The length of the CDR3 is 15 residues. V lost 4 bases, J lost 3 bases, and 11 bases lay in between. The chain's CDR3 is CATSERTVDTGELFF. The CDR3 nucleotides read TGTGCCACCAGTGAGCGGACAGTAGACACCGGGGAGCTGTTTTTT.

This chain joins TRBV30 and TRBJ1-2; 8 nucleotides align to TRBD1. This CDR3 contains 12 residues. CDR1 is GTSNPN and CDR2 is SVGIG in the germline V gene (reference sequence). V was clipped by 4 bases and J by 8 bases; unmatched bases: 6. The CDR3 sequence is CAWTQDREGYTF. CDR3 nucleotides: TGTGCCTGGACCCAGGACAGGGAAGGCTACACCTTC.

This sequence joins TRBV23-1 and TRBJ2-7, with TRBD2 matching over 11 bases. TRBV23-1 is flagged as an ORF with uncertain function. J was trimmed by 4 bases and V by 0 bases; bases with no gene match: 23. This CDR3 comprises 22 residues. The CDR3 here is CASSQSVRGPLTSGNEGYEQYF. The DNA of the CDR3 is TGCGCCAGCAGTCAATCGGTGCGGGGGCCTTTGACTAGCGGGAACGAGGGGTACGAGCAGTACTTC.

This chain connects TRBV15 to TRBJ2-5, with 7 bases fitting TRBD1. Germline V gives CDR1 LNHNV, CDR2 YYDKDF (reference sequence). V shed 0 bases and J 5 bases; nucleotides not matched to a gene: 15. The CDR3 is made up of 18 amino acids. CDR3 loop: CATSRDLYKTGAMETQYF. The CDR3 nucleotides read TGTGCCACCAGCAGAGATCTCTATAAAACAGGGGCCATGGAGACCCAGTACTTC.

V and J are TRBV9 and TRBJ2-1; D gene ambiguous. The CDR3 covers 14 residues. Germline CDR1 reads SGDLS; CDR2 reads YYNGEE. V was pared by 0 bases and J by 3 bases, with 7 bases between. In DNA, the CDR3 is TGTGCCAGCAGCGTAGCCGCAGGCTACAATGAGCAGTTCTTC. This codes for CASSVAAGYNEQFF.

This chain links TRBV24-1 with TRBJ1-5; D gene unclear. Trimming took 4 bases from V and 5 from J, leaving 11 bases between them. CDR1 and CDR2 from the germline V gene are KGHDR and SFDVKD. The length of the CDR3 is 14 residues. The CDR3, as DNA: TGTGCCACCAGTGACGTTGCACGGGATCAGCCCCAGCATTTT. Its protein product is CATSDVARDQPQHF.

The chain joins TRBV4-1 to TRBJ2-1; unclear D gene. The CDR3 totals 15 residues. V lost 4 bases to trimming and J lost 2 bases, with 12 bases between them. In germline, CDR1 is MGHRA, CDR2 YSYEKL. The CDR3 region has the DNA TGCGCCAGCAGCCCGTCAACAGAGACCTACAATGAGCAGTTCTTC. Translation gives CASSPSTETYNEQFF.

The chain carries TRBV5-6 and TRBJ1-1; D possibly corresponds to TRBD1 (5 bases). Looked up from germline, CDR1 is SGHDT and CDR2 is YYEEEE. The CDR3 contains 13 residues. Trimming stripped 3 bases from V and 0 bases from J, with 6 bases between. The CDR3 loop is CASSSTVNTEAFF. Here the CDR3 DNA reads TGTGCCAGCAGCTCGACAGTGAACACTGAAGCTTTCTTT.

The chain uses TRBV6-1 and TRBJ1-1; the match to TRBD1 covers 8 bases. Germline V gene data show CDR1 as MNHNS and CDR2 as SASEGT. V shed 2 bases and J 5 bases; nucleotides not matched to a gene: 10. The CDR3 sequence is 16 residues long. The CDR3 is CASSELGGQGGTEAFF. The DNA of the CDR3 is TGTGCCAGCAGTGAACTAGGAGGACAGGGAGGGACTGAAGCTTTCTTT.

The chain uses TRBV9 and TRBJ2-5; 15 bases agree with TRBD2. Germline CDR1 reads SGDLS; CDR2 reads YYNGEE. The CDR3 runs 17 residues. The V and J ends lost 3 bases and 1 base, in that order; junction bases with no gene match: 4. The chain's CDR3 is CASSGGLAGGFQETQYF. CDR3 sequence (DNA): TGTGCCAGCAGCGGAGGACTAGCGGGAGGGTTCCAAGAGACCCAGTACTTC.

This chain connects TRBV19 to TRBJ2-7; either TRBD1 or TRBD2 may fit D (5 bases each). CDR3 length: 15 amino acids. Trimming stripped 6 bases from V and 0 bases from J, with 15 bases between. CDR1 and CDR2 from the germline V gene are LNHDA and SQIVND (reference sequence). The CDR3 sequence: CASSVPGRTSYEQYF. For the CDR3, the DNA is TGTGCCAGTAGCGTACCGGGACGTACCTCCTACGAGCAGTACTTC.

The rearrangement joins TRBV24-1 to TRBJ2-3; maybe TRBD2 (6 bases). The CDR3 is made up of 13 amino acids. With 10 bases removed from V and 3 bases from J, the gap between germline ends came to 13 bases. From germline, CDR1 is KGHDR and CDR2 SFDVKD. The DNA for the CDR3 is TGTGCCACAGGAGGGGCGGGAACAGATACGCAGTATTTT. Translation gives CATGGAGTDTQYF.

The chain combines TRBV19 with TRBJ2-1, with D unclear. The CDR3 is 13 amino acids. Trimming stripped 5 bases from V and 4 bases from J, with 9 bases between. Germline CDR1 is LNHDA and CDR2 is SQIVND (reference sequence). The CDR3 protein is CASSATSYNEQFF. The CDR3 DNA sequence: TGTGCCAGTAGTGCCACTTCGTACAATGAGCAGTTCTTC.

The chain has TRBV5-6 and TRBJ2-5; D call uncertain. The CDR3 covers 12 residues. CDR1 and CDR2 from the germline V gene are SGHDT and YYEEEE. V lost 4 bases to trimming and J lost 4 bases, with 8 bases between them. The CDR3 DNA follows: TGTGCCAGCAGCATCAATTTAGAGACCCAGTACTTC. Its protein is CASSINLETQYF.

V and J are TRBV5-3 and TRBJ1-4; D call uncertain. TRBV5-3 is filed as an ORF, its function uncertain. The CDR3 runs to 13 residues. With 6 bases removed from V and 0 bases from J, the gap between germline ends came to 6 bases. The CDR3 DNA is TGTGCCAGAAAGGGCGCAACTAATGAAAAACTGTTTTTT. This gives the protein CARKGATNEKLFF.

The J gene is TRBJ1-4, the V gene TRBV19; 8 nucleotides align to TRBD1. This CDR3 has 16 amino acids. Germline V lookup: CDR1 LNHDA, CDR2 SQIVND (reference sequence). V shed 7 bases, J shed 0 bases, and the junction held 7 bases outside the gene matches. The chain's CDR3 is CASKRTGFATNEKLFF. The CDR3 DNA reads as TGTGCCAGTAAAAGGACAGGGTTCGCAACTAATGAAAAACTGTTTTTT.